The rows below give T cell receptor beta chains drawn from one sample of a study of cytomegalovirus exposure and HLA in healthy donors. Assay used: immunoSEQ multiplex PCR; TCRdb lists only in-frame clones, some missing. The data show 100,000 to 150,000 clones, about three quarters seen once. Sequences were obtained from PBMCs. Receptors originate from a female donor in good health and CMV-seronegative. Both conserved end residues are part of each CDR3. D genes are given only for firm matches. Clone size is shown for a subset of rows, as once, few, many or a class of expanded clone.

>NA|TRBV7-2|TRBJ1-2|few
TGTGCCAGCAGCTTATCCTTTTCTGGCTACACCTTC
CASSLSFSGYTF
>NA|TRBV30|TRBJ1-4|few
TGTGCCTGGAGTGTCAGGGAGGAGAGCGAAAAACTGTTTTTT
CAWSVREESEKLFF
>NA|TRBV10-1|TRBJ2-7|NA
TGCGCCAGCAGAATCGACAGGCTCTCCTACGAGCAGTACTTC
CASRIDRLSYEQYF
>NA|TRBV7-9|TRBJ1-2|once
TGTGCCAGCACCCGGGACACGAATAGTGGATACACCTTC
CASTRDTNSGYTF
>TRBD1|TRBV5-1|TRBJ2-7|NA
TGCGCCAGCAGCGGGACAGGGAGGGAGGTTGGCGAGCAGTACTTC
CASSGTGREVGEQYF
>TRBD1|TRBV27|TRBJ1-1|few
TGTGCCAGCAGTTTGGACAGGGGGCTAAACACTGAAGCTTTCTTT
CASSLDRGLNTEAFF
>TRBD1|TRBV9|TRBJ1-4|NA
TGTGCCAGCAGCGCTTACGGGACAGGGTGGGAAAAACTGTTTTTT
CASSAYGTGWEKLFF
>TRBD1|TRBV2|TRBJ2-1|NA
TGTGCCAGCAGCCTCGGACAGGTCTACAATGAGCAGTTCTTC
CASSLGQVYNEQFF
>NA|TRBV2|TRBJ2-3|few
TGTGCCAGCAGTGAGGGTGGGGGGGCGGATACGCAGTATTTT
CASSEGGGADTQYF
>TRBD1|TRBV30|TRBJ1-2|NA
TGTGCCTGGTGGGGACAGGGGTCCCTCTATGGCTACACCTTC
CAWWGQGSLYGYTF
>TRBD1|TRBV28|TRBJ1-1|NA
TGTGCCAGCAGGACTCAGGGGGCGCTGAGCGCCTCAGAAGCTTTCTTT
CASRTQGALSASEAFF
>TRBD1|TRBV2|TRBJ1-5|NA
TGTGCCAGCAGTGGTGGGGACAGGGGGTGGAGAGGCAATCAGCCCCAGCATTTT
CASSGGDRGWRGNQPQHF
>TRBD1|TRBV2|TRBJ1-5|once
TGTGCCAGCAGTGAACAGGGGGAAAGGTATCAGCCCCAGCATTTT
CASSEQGERYQPQHF
>NA|TRBV5-6|TRBJ1-1|NA
TGTTTTTTCAAGCAGAAGACGGCATACGAGGGCACTGAAGCTTTCTTT
CFFKQKTAYEGTEAFF
>TRBD2|TRBV9|TRBJ2-5|once
TGTGCCAGCAGCGTAGCTTCGAGCGGGGGTACTGAGACCCAGTACTTC
CASSVASSGGTETQYF
>NA|TRBV7-9|TRBJ2-1|NA
TGTGCCAGCAGCCTAAAGATCGGCGGTTACTACAATGAGCAGTTCTTC
CASSLKIGGYYNEQFF
>TRBD2|TRBV4-1|TRBJ2-7|NA
TGCGCCAGCAGCCAACCGGGACTAGGGTACGAGCAGTACTTC
CASSQPGLGYEQYF
>NA|TRBV2|TRBJ1-4|NA
TGTGCCAGCAGTAGGGGCCGCAATTCGGAAAAACTGTTTTTT
CASSRGRNSEKLFF
>TRBD1|TRBV7-2|TRBJ2-1|NA
TGTGCCAGCTTGGGACAGGGGTACAATGAGCAGTTCTTC
CASLGQGYNEQFF
>NA|TRBV30|TRBJ1-2|NA
TGTGCCTGGACGGACAATTCTAACTATGGCTACACCTTC
CAWTDNSNYGYTF
>TRBD1|TRBV7-3|TRBJ1-1|NA
TGTGCCAGCAGCTTAAGAGGGACAGGGACGAGCACTGAAGCTTTCTTT
CASSLRGTGTSTEAFF
>NA|TRBV2|TRBJ1-4|NA
TGTGCCAGCAGTGGTGGGGCAGGGCGGACTAATGAAAAACTGTTTTTT
CASSGGAGRTNEKLFF
>TRBD1|TRBV2|TRBJ1-4|NA
TGTGCCAGCACCCTGTCCGGGACAGGGGGAGGGAAACTGTTTTTT
CASTLSGTGGGKLFF
>NA|TRBV4-2|TRBJ2-1|NA
TGTGCCAGCAGCCACGAACGGGGTTACAATGAGCAGTTCTTC
CASSHERGYNEQFF
>NA|TRBV11-2|TRBJ1-1|NA
TGTGCCAGCAGCTTAGGAGGGGGTTCGAACACTGAAGCTTTCTTT
CASSLGGGSNTEAFF
>NA|TRBV10-2|TRBJ2-1|NA
TGCGCCAGCAGTTCCCGTTTAAGGGACTGGGAGCAGTTCTTC
CASSSRLRDWEQFF
>TRBD2|TRBV4-1|TRBJ2-1|once
TGCGCCAGCAGGCTAGCGGGTGTTTCCTACAATGAGCAGTTCTTC
CASRLAGVSYNEQFF
>NA|TRBV5-1|TRBJ2-2|NA
TGCGCCAGCAGCTTCAGCGGGGAGCTGTTTTTT
CASSFSGELFF
>NA|TRBV5-1|TRBJ1-6|NA
TGCGCCAGCAGCTTGGCCGGAGATTCACCCCTCCACTTT
CASSLAGDSPLHF
>TRBD1|TRBV9|TRBJ2-7|NA
TGTGCCAGCAGCGGGGGGACAGGGGTTGTGCAGTACTTC
CASSGGTGVVQYF